The following is a TCR beta chain sequence with its context. Enrollees, roughly 18 to 90 years old, lived in roughly 24 US areas. Cohort placement rested on clinical history that participants reported themselves. CDR1 is SGHRS, CDR2 YFSETQ, per germline. With V trimmed by 4 bases and J by 8 bases, 9 bases remained unmatched. The CDR3 sequence is 14 residues long. The record originates from a study of blood T cell repertoires in COVID-19. Across the study: COVID-19 samples, acute and convalescent, were from the United States, Italy and Spain.

As processed by the authors: The assay estimated nucleated cells by amplifying reference gene primers. Libraries were prepared by immunoSEQ multiplex PCR; TCRdb keeps only in-frame clonotypes and omits some of them. The V and J calls and clone size come from that table; D and trimming were worked out from the DNA. The table shows under 300,000 clones, with around 87% occurring only once. The receptor was derived from a woman between 40 and 50 years old with acute COVID-19. This chain connects TRBV5-1 to TRBJ2-1, with TRBD2 matching over 7 bases. The sample consisted of PBMCs or T cells enriched from blood (not recorded which). The CDR3 region is CASSQGSREDEQFF. The CDR3 coding sequence is TGCGCCAGCAGCCAAGGGTCCCGGGAGGATGAGCAGTTCTTC.